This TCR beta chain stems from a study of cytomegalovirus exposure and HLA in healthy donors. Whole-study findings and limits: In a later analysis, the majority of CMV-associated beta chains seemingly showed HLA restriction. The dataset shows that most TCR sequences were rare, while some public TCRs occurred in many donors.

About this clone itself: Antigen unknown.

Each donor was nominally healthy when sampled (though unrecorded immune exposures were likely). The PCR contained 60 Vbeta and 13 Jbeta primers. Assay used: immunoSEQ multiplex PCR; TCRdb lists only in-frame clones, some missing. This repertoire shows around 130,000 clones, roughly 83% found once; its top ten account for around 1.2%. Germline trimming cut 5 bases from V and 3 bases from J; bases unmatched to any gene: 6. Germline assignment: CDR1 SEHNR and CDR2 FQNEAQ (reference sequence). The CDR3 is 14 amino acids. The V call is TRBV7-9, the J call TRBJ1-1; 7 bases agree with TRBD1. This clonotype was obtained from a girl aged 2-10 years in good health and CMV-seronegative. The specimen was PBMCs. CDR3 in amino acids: CASSVTGLHTEAFF. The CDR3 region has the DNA TGTGCCAGCAGCGTGACAGGGCTGCACACTGAAGCTTTCTTT.